This T cell receptor beta chain was documented in a study of OX40 agonist ivuxolimab in advanced cancers. About the study: Three partial responders included one hepatocellular carcinoma patient and two cutaneous melanoma patients.

Generated by immunoSEQ multiplex PCR, the TCRdb table keeps only in-frame clones and is missing some. The table lists approximately 58,000 clones, approximately 88% of them singletons, with 3% to 3.5% in the top ten. Turning to this clone: Its antigen is not known.

V was cut by 4 bases and J by 1 base, with 8 bases left in between. Germline loops: CDR1 MNHEY, CDR2 SVGAGI. This CDR3 contains 14 residues. Notes on the study in general: The investigators did not determine what antigen specificity the expanded peripheral T cells had. Expanded clones were, on average, more numerous among CD8+ T cells than CD4+.

The sample consisted of CD4+ or CD8+ T cells sorted from blood, taken in a trial of the OX40 agonist ivuxolimab. The TCR comes from an adult with an advanced solid tumor such as melanoma, head and neck, liver or kidney cancer. The chain has TRBV6-5 and TRBJ1-3; a possible D gene is TRBD1 (5 bases). The CDR3 region has the DNA TGTGCCAGCAGTTTTCAGGGATCTGGAAACACCATATATTTT. Translating it yields CASSFQGSGNTIYF.